Given below is one T cell receptor (beta chain) in context. Its cognate antigen is unknown. The method was immunoSEQ multiplex PCR; TCRdb's version includes in-frame clones alone and lacks a portion of them. Seen here are about 91,000 clones, roughly 83% observed once, and the top ten hold under 8.5%. Stated time point: peripheral blood 6 weeks after treatment start. The sample belongs to a study of PD-L1 blockade in urothelial cancer. About the research overall: Analysis of the blood was performed 3 weeks (second dose) and 6 weeks after treatment start. General observations from the study: Tumor-associated blood clones were expanded more by durable-benefit patients at 3 weeks.

The V end lost 2 bases, the J end lost 1 base, and 5 bases lay between the germline ends. The germline V gene encodes CDR1 WNHNN and CDR2 SYGVQD (reference sequence). The length of the CDR3 is 13 residues. The starting material was PBMCs, obtained around atezolizumab (anti-PD-L1) treatment. This TCR was sampled from a man in his 70s with urothelial cancer. The chain uses TRBV10-1 and TRBJ1-1; the D is unclear. This CDR3 reads CASSEAANTEAFF. The CDR3, as DNA: TGCGCCAGCAGTGAGGCGGCGAACACTGAAGCTTTCTTT.